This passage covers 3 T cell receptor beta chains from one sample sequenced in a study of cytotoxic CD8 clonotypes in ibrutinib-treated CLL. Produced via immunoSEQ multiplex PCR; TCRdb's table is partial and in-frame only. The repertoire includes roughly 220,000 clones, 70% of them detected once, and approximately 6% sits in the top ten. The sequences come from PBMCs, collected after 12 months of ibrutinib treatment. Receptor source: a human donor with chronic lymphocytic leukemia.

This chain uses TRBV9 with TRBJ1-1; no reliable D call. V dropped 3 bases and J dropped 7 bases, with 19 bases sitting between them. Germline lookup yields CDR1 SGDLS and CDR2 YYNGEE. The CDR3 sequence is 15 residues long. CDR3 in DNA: TGTGCCAGCAGCGGCGGGGAGGGATGGGAAGGTGAAGCTTTCTTT. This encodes CASSGGEGWEGEAFF.

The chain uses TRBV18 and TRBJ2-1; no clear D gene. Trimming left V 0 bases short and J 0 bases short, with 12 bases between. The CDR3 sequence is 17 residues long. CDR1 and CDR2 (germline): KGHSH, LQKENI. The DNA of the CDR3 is TGTGCCAGCTCACCACCGAACCCCTATAGCTCCTACAATGAGCAGTTCTTC. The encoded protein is CASSPPNPYSSYNEQFF.

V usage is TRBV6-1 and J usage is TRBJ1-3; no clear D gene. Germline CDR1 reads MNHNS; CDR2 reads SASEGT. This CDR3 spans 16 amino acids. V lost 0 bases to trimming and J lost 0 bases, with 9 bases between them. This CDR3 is CASSEARRSSGNTIYF. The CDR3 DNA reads TGTGCCAGCAGTGAAGCGCGCCGGAGCTCTGGAAACACCATATATTTT.